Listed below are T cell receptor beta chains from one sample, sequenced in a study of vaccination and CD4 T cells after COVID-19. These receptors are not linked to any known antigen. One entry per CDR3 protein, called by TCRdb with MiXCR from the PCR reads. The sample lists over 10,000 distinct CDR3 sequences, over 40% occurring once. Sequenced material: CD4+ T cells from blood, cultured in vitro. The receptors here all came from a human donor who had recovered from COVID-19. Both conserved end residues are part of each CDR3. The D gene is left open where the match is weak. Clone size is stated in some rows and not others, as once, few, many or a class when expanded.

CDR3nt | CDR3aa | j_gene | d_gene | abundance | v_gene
TGCAGTGCTAGAACCTCCGGGACTAGTGTCTACGAGCAGTACTTC | CSARTSGTSVYEQYF | TRBJ2-7 | TRBD2 | once | TRBV20-1
TGTGCCAGCACCCCGGGACGGTCGAACACTGAAGCTTTCTTT | CASTPGRSNTEAFF | TRBJ1-1 | NA | NA | TRBV6-1
TGCAGTGCTAGAGATTATTCGGATGGCTACACCTTC | CSARDYSDGYTF | TRBJ1-2 | NA | NA | TRBV20-1
TGTGCCAGCAGCCCGGGACAGGTGGCCACCTATGGCTACACCTTC | CASSPGQVATYGYTF | TRBJ1-2 | TRBD1 | few | TRBV7-9
TGTGCCAGCAGCTTCGTAAGGGCCGGCGGGGAGACCCAGTACTTC | CASSFVRAGGETQYF | TRBJ2-5 | NA | NA | TRBV7-2
TGTGCCAGCAGTTCAGACATCTCTGGGGCCAACGTCCTGACTTTC | CASSSDISGANVLTF | TRBJ2-6 | NA | few | TRBV27
TGTGCCAGCAGTTACTCCGGGACAGGGGTTGAAAAACTGTTTTTT | CASSYSGTGVEKLFF | TRBJ1-4 | TRBD1 | NA | TRBV6-5
TGTGCCAGCAGCCGGGGACAGAGTGAGCAGTACTTC | CASSRGQSEQYF | TRBJ2-7 | TRBD1 | NA | TRBV2
TGTGCCAGCAGTTACACGGGGCGCGAGCAGTACTTC | CASSYTGREQYF | TRBJ2-7 | NA | NA | TRBV6-5
TGTGCCAGCGGTTCACAATTGGTGGGAGGGAAAGAGACCCAGTACTTC | CASGSQLVGGKETQYF | TRBJ2-5 | TRBD2 | few | TRBV7-9
TGTGCCAGCAGCGTAAGCGGGATGACAGATACGCAGTATTTT | CASSVSGMTDTQYF | TRBJ2-3 | TRBD2 | NA | TRBV7-3
TGTGCCACCAGCTTAGCGGAAAACACCGGGGAGCTGTTTTTT | CATSLAENTGELFF | TRBJ2-2 | NA | few | TRBV2
TGTGCCATCAGTTCTCAGAATGAGCAGTTCTTC | CAISSQNEQFF | TRBJ2-1 | NA | NA | TRBV10-3
TGCGCCAGCAGCTTGGAGCAGGTACCCTACGAGCAGTACTTC | CASSLEQVPYEQYF | TRBJ2-7 | NA | NA | TRBV5-1
TGTGCCAGCAGTGAGCGACACACAGATACGCAGTATTTT | CASSERHTDTQYF | TRBJ2-3 | NA | NA | TRBV2